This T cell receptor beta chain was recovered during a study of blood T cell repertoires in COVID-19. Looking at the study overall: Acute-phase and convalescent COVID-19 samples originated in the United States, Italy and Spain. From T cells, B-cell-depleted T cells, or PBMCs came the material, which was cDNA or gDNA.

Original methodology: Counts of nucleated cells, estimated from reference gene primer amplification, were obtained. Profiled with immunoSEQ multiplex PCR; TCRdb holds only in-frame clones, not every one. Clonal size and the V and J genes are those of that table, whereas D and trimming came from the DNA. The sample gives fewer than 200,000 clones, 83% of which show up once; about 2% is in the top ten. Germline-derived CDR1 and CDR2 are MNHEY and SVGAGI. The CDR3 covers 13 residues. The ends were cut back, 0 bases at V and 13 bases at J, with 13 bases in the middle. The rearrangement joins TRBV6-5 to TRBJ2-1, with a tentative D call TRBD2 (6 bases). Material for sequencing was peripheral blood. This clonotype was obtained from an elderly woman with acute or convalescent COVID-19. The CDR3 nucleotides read TGTGCCAGCAGTTACTCGTTGCTAGCGCCTCAGTTCTTC. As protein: CASSYSLLAPQFF.